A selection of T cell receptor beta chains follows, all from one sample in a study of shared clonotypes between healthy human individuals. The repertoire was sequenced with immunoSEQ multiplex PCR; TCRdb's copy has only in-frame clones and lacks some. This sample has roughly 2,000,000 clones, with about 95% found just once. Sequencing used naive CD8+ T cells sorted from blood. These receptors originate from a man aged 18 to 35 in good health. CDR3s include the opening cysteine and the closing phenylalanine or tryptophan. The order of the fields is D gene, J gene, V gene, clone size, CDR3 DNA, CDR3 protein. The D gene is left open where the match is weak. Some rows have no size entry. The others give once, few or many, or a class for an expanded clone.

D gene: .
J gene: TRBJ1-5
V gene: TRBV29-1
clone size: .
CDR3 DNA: TGCAGCGTTGAAGAGGCAGGGGCGGGCCAGCCCCAGCATTTT
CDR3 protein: CSVEEAGAGQPQHF

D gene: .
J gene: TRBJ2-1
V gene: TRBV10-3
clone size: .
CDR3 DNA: TGTGCCATACAGGGAGACGGGGTTGAGCAGTTCTTC
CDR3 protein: CAIQGDGVEQFF

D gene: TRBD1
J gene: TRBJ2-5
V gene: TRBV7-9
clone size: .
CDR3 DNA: TGTGCCAGCAGCCACATAGAGGGGGCGGCGGAGACCCAGTACTTC
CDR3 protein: CASSHIEGAAETQYF

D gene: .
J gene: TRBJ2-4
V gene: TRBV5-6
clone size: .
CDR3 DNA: TGTGCCAGCAGCCAATTGGGGCAGGGGAAAAACATTCAGTACTTC
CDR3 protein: CASSQLGQGKNIQYF

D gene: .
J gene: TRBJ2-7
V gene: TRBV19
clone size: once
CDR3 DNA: TGTGCCAGTAGCCCGGGACAAACCTACGAGCAGTACTTC
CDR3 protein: CASSPGQTYEQYF

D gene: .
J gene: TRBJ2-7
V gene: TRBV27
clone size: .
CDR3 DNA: TGTGCCAGCAGTCGATGGGACCGTTCCTACGAGCAGTACTTC
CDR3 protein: CASSRWDRSYEQYF

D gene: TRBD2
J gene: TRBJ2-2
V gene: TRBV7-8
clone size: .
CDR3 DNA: TGTGCCAGCAGCTTAGAACTAGCGGGGGGGCTTCGATCCGAAGGCACCGGGGAGCTGTTTTTT
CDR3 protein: CASSLELAGGLRSEGTGELFF

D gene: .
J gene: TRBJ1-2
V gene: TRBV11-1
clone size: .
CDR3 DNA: TGTGCCAGCAGCTTAGGCCCGCCAGCTAACTATGGCTACACCTTC
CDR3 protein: CASSLGPPANYGYTF

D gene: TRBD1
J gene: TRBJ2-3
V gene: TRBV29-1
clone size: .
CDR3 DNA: TGCAGCGTCCCCGGGACAGGTGGCACAGATACGCAGTATTTT
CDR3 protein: CSVPGTGGTDTQYF

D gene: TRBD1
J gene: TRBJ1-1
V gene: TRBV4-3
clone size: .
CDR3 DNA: TGCGCCAGCAGCCGGTCAGGGGGCCAGATGAACACTGAAGCTTTCTTT
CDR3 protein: CASSRSGGQMNTEAFF

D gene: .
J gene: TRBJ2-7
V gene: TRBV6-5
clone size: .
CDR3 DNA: TGTGCCAGCAGTCCGTCTAGCGCCGGAGGTTACGAGCAGTACTTC
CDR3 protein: CASSPSSAGGYEQYF

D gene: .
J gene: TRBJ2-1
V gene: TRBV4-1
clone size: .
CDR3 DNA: TGCGCCAGCAGCCAAGTGGGCCACAATGAGCAGTTCTTC
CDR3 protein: CASSQVGHNEQFF

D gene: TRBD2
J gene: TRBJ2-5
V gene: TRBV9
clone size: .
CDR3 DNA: TGTGCCAGCAGCCCCGGGCTAGCGGGAGGAGAGACCCAGTACTTC
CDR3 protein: CASSPGLAGGETQYF

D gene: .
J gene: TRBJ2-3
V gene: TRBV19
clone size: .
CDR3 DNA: TGTGCCAGTAGTATCGGGGCGGGCGGAACAGATACGCAGTATTTT
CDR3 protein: CASSIGAGGTDTQYF

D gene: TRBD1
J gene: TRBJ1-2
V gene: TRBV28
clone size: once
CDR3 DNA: TGTGCCAGCAGTCCGCGGACAGGGTACGACTATGGCTACACCTTC
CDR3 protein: CASSPRTGYDYGYTF

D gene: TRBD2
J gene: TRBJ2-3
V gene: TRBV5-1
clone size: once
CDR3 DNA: TGCGCCAGCAGCTTTTCTGCCAGCGGGAAGGGACCAGATACGCAGTATTTT
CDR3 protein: CASSFSASGKGPDTQYF

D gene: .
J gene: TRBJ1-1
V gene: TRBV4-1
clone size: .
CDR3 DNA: TGCGCCAGCAGCCGAAACACTGAAGCTTTCTTT
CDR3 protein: CASSRNTEAFF